The TCR beta chain described here comes from a study of CD8 T cells in ankylosing spondylitis. In germline, CDR1 is DFQATT, CDR2 SNEGSKA (reference sequence). The CDR3 sequence is 18 residues long. V lost 0 bases and J 0 bases, leaving 19 bases between the germline ends. Notes on this clonotype: Its antigen is still unknown.

TCRdb fed the 5' RACE reads into MiXCR, producing one record per CDR3 protein. The sample records a few hundred thousand distinct CDR3 sequences, 18% being singletons. Study-wide points: Reportedly, disease-linked clones are significantly enriched in ankylosing spondylitis patients' matched synovial fluid. In the blood and synovial fluid of reactive arthritis, some motif variants had been previously reported. Seemingly distinctive of ankylosing spondylitis blood was a TCR beta motif formed by eight highly homologous variants.

The TCR was taken from a male donor with ankylosing spondylitis or in good health (not recorded which). The V and J genes are TRBV20-1 and TRBJ2-3, with D maybe TRBD2 (6 bases). The sequenced material came from blood, either unsorted or a sorted T cell fraction (not recorded which). The CDR3 DNA follows: TGCAGTGCTAGAGATCGGGGCGGGATGGTTTCTAGCACAGATACGCAGTATTTT. Amino acid sequence: CSARDRGGMVSSTDTQYF.